A single sample is the source of the 23 T cell receptor beta chains below, sequenced in a study of naive and memory T cell subsets. The library had UMIs added by 3' ligation of an oligonucleotide to TCR cDNA. Amplification of ligated cDNA took four PCR rounds with SP2 and nested alpha and beta constant primers. One entry per CDR3 protein, called by TCRdb with MiXCR from the 5' RACE reads. The table records 50,000 to 65,000 distinct CDR3 sequences, under 10% of them present only once. Receptors were obtained from a female donor in good health.

This clonotype was picked up many times. V is TRBV20-1 and J is TRBJ2-1, with 7 bases that match TRBD2. Germline CDR1 reads DFQATT; CDR2 reads SNEGSKA (reference sequence). The V gene end was trimmed by 3 bases and the J gene end by 4 bases; junction bases not matched to a gene: 12. This CDR3 spans 16 amino acids. In DNA form, the CDR3 reads TGCAGTGCTAGGAGGGGAGGGGACTCCTTATACAATGAGCAGTTCTTC. As protein: CSARRGGDSLYNEQFF.

Of note for this clonotype: A clone one base away is much larger, so this may be a read error. The genes are TRBV28 and TRBJ1-4, with 8 bases identical to TRBD1. Trimming cost V 5 bases and J 10 bases; bases outside gene matches: 18. The CDR3 has 17 amino acids. Per the germline V gene, CDR1 is MDHEN and CDR2 is SYDVKM. CDR3 DNA: TGTGCCAGCAGTGAACTGATCACCGGACAGGGCGGAGGAAAACTGTTTTTT. Its translation is CASSELITGQGGGKLFF.

In its sample, this clonotype was seen many times. The chain joins TRBV20-1 to TRBJ2-7, with 8 bases matching TRBD1. Germline CDR1 reads DFQATT; CDR2 reads SNEGSKA (reference sequence). The CDR3 contains 16 residues. With V trimmed by 0 bases and J by 2 bases, 9 bases remained unmatched. The CDR3 region is CSARDPRTGSPYEQYF. As DNA, the CDR3 is TGCAGTGCTAGAGACCCTAGGACAGGGTCACCCTACGAGCAGTACTTC.

The chain uses TRBV5-1 and TRBJ1-1, with D unresolved. Trimming pared 0 bases from V and 1 base from J, leaving 7 bases between. Germline CDR1 is SGHRS and CDR2 is YFSETQ. The CDR3 runs to 14 residues. The CDR3 DNA follows: TGCGCCAGCAGCTTGGCGACGGCGAACACTGAAGCTTTCTTT. It codes for CASSLATANTEAFF.

The chain employs TRBV28 and TRBJ2-1; 10 bases match TRBD2. The length of the CDR3 is 15 residues. V lost 3 bases to trimming and J lost 9 bases; unmatched junction nucleotides: 8. CDR1 is MDHEN, CDR2 SYDVKM, per germline. CDR3 loop: CASSFMPSGGVEQFF. The CDR3 DNA follows: TGTGCCAGCAGTTTCATGCCTAGCGGGGGTGTTGAGCAGTTCTTC.

This clonotype was observed at least ten times. V and J are TRBV7-2 and TRBJ2-5, with TRBD2 matching over 10 bases. With V trimmed by 7 bases and J by 0 bases, 2 bases remained unmatched. Germline loops: CDR1 SGHTA, CDR2 FQGNSA. The CDR3 runs to 14 residues. DNA of the CDR3: TGTGCCAGCATACTAGCGGGGTACCAAGAGACCCAGTACTTC. Residues: CASILAGYQETQYF.

The chain carries TRBV5-1 and TRBJ2-3; possibly TRBD1 or TRBD2 for D (5 bases each). V was cut by 5 bases and J by 1 base, with 11 bases left in between. The CDR3 loop spans 14 amino acids. The germline CDR1 and CDR2 sequences are SGHRS and YFSETQ. The CDR3: CASSGQGGTDTQYF. CDR3 bases: TGCGCCAGCAGTGGCCAGGGAGGCACAGATACGCAGTATTTT.

This clonotype was recorded many times. The V and J genes are TRBV7-6 and TRBJ1-6; no reliable D call. V dropped 4 bases and J dropped 8 bases, with 12 bases sitting between them. CDR1 SGHVS and CDR2 FNYEAQ come from the germline V gene. CDR3 length: 14 amino acids. The CDR3 protein is CASSSRLWDSPLHF. CDR3 nucleotides: TGTGCCAGCAGCTCCCGACTTTGGGATTCACCCCTCCACTTT. The full variable domain, in which reference TRBV7-6 and TRBJ1-6 provide the parts outside the CDR3, is GAGVSQSPRYKVTKRGQDVALRCDPISGHVSLYWYRQALGQGPEFLTYFNYEAQQDKSGLPNDRFSAERPEGSISTLTIQRTEQRDSAMYRCASSSRLWDSPLHFGNGTRLTVT.

This clonotype was counted only a few times. The chain employs TRBV5-1 and TRBJ2-2; 7 positions agree with TRBD2. Germline values: CDR1 SGHRS, CDR2 YFSETQ. The CDR3 covers 16 residues. V was pared by 4 bases and J by 0 bases, with 6 bases of the junction left unmatched. In DNA form, the CDR3 reads TGCGCCAGCAGCCCCGGGGAGGGAACGAACACCGGGGAGCTGTTTTTT. Protein product: CASSPGEGTNTGELFF.

This clonotype occurred many times. This rearrangement joins TRBV20-1 to TRBJ2-1; 10 bases match TRBD2. Trimming cost V 1 base and J 2 bases; bases outside gene matches: 5. The CDR3 length is 16 residues. Germline values: CDR1 DFQATT, CDR2 SNEGSKA (reference sequence). CDR3 in DNA: TGCAGTGCTAGAGGATTTAGCGGGGGGACCTACAATGAGCAGTTCTTC. Its protein is CSARGFSGGTYNEQFF.

This clonotype was seen ten or more times. The chain joins TRBV29-1 to TRBJ2-5, with a weak D call TRBD1 (5 bases). Trimming removed 4 bases at V and 5 bases at J, with 14 bases between. Germline V gene lookup returns CDR1 SQVTM and CDR2 ANQGSEA. The CDR3 runs 13 residues. CDR3 coding DNA: TGCAGCGTTGCGGCAGGGCCTCGGGAGACCCAGTACTTC. This gives the protein CSVAAGPRETQYF.

This clonotype was observed many times. The chain employs TRBV28 and TRBJ2-3; 9 nucleotides line up with TRBD2. This CDR3 contains 17 residues. Germline CDR1 and CDR2: MDHEN and SYDVKM. V was pared by 6 bases and J by 1 base, with 11 bases of the junction left unmatched. The CDR3 nucleotides are TGTGCCAGCAGCACCCACTTGACTAGCGGACGCACAGATACGCAGTATTTT. It yields the protein CASSTHLTSGRTDTQYF.

This clonotype showed up many times. V usage is TRBV3-1 and J usage is TRBJ1-1, with D perhaps TRBD1 (5 bases). The CDR3 has 15 amino acids. Between the trimmed V and J ends, which lost 1 base and 11 bases, there was a span of 20 bases. Germline V gives CDR1 LGHDT, CDR2 YNNKEL (reference sequence). The CDR3 sequence is CASSQGGVGSGRAFF. DNA of the CDR3: TGTGCCAGCAGCCAAGGGGGTGTTGGGTCGGGACGGGCTTTCTTT.

This clonotype was recorded a few times. This chain uses TRBV7-2 with TRBJ2-1; D is ambiguous. The germline V gene has CDR1 SGHTA and CDR2 FQGNSA. The CDR3 has 13 amino acids. Trimming took off 3 bases at V and 15 bases at J, with 18 bases between the two ends. The CDR3 DNA is TGTGCCAGCAGCTTCGATGCCGGTCCCGGTACGTTCTTC. The encoded protein is CASSFDAGPGTFF.

Ten or more counts support this clonotype. The rearrangement uses TRBV28 and TRBJ2-4; possible D gene TRBD1, 6 bases. The V end was cut by 5 bases, the J end by 0 bases, with 14 bases between. Germline V gene sequence: CDR1 MDHEN, CDR2 SYDVKM. The CDR3 loop spans 16 amino acids. CDR3: CASSTGTWQAKNIQYF. The CDR3 region has the DNA TGTGCCAGCAGTACCGGGACATGGCAAGCCAAAAACATTCAGTACTTC.

The gene calls are TRBV18 and TRBJ2-1; a weak D match, TRBD2 (5 bases). This CDR3 is built from 15 residues. The germline gives CDR1 KGHSH, CDR2 LQKENI. V was clipped by 4 bases and J by 1 base, with 11 bases between them. The CDR3 sequence is CASSRPRGSYNEQFF. Here the CDR3 DNA reads TGTGCCAGCTCACGCCCTAGAGGGTCCTACAATGAGCAGTTCTTC.

This clonotype was recorded at least ten times. The CDR3 nucleotides read TGTGCCAGCAGGAGGGGCTGGGAAACTCCCTACGAGCAGTACTTC. Its translation is CASRRGWETPYEQYF. The chain recombines TRBV6-5 with TRBJ2-7; either TRBD1 or TRBD2 may fit D (5 bases each). The CDR3 has 15 amino acids. Germline V gene lookup returns CDR1 MNHEY and CDR2 SVGAGI. Deletions cut 6 bases from V and 2 bases from J, with 17 bases between.

Only a few counts were recorded for this clonotype. The chain has TRBV18 and TRBJ1-2; D call uncertain. Germline-derived CDR1 and CDR2 are KGHSH and LQKENI. The germline V and J ends were trimmed by 6 bases and 4 bases, with 12 bases remaining between them. This CDR3 has 13 residues. CDR3 in DNA: TGTGCCAGCTCTGAGGGTTCGGTCTATGGCTACACCTTC. Protein: CASSEGSVYGYTF.

This clonotype came up many times. The rearrangement joins TRBV5-5 to TRBJ1-5; D perhaps matches TRBD1 (5 bases). Germline CDR1 SGHKS, CDR2 YYEKEE (reference sequence). This CDR3 contains 15 residues. Deletions cut 4 bases from V and 5 bases from J, with 16 bases between. CDR3 coding DNA: TGTGCCAGCAGCCCCGATGACAGATTATATCAGCCCCAGCATTTT. Translation gives CASSPDDRLYQPQHF.

The V gene is TRBV5-1, the J gene TRBJ2-6, with D perhaps being TRBD1 or TRBD2 (5 bases each). Between the trimmed V and J ends, which lost 0 bases and 0 bases, there was a span of 10 bases. This CDR3 has 17 amino acids. The V gene's germline CDR1 is SGHRS and CDR2 YFSETQ. For the CDR3, the DNA is TGCGCCAGCAGCTTGGAGGGGACCAGCTCTGGGGCCAACGTCCTGACTTTC. This sequence encodes CASSLEGTSSGANVLTF.

This sequence joins TRBV4-2 and TRBJ1-6; 12 bases match TRBD1. Looked up from germline, CDR1 is LGHNA and CDR2 is YNFKEQ. There are 16 residues in the CDR3. The V segment lost 4 bases and the J segment 7 bases; nucleotides outside the gene matches: 5. CDR3 region: CASSPGQGARNSPLHF. CDR3 sequence (DNA): TGTGCCAGCAGCCCGGGACAGGGGGCGCGCAATTCACCCCTCCACTTT.

This chain links TRBV20-1 with TRBJ1-2; no reliable D call. V shed 1 base and J shed 0 bases, with 12 bases lying between them. This CDR3 has 15 amino acids. The germline gives CDR1 DFQATT, CDR2 SNEGSKA (reference sequence). The CDR3 nucleotides read TGCAGTGCTAGAGTTCTGGGCAGAACTAACTATGGCTACACCTTC. The encoded protein is CSARVLGRTNYGYTF.

J is TRBJ2-3 and V is TRBV4-3, with a weak D call TRBD2 (6 bases). This CDR3 contains 15 residues. V was cut by 3 bases and J by 0 bases, with 10 bases left in between. Germline CDR1 reads LGHNA; CDR2 reads YSLEER. The CDR3 nucleotides are TGCGCCAGCAGCCAGGGTCTAGCGAGCACAGATACGCAGTATTTT. It specifies CASSQGLASTDTQYF.